This TCR beta chain was retrieved from a study of OX40 agonist ivuxolimab in advanced cancers. Germline-derived CDR1 and CDR2 are MDHEN and SYDVKM. Trimming removed 3 bases at V and 2 bases at J, with 14 bases between. CDR3 length equals 15 residues. Assay: immunoSEQ multiplex PCR; the TCRdb copy retains only in-frame clones and omits some. Of some 37,000 clones in the sample, approximately 80% were seen once. The material was CD4+ or CD8+ T cells sorted from blood, obtained in a trial of the OX40 agonist ivuxolimab. The rearrangement uses TRBV28 and TRBJ2-7; D is possibly TRBD1 or TRBD2 (7 bases each). The receptor was isolated from an adult with an advanced solid tumor such as melanoma, head and neck, liver or kidney cancer. CDR3 bases: TGTGCCAGCAGTTTCGGGAGCGGGACAGCCTACGAGCAGTACTTC. This codes for CASSFGSGTAYEQYF.